The 25 T cell receptor beta chains given below trace back to one sample, sequenced in a study of blood T cells in healthy people across ages. Together with a sample-barcoded 5' primer, a J-beta primer mix was included in a second PCR lasting roughly 6 to 12 cycles. One entry per CDR3 protein results from TCRdb running MiXCR on the 5' RACE reads. The repertoire holds 750,000 to 950,000 distinct CDR3 sequences, with under 35% as singletons. Separately, the same data were catalogued under a study of T cells of mothers and their children.

The sequencing input was blood. The source is a middle-aged woman in good health.

This clonotype was seen many times. V is TRBV4-1 and J is TRBJ2-7, with unresolved D. Germline values: CDR1 MGHRA, CDR2 YSYEKL. The CDR3 contains 15 residues. V shed 2 bases and J shed 0 bases, with 11 bases lying between them. CDR3 amino acids: CASSQFSGTSYEQYF. The CDR3 coding sequence is TGCGCCAGCAGCCAATTCTCCGGAACCTCCTACGAGCAGTACTTC.

This clonotype appeared a few times. The chain is built from TRBV24-1 and TRBJ2-7, with 10 bases identical to TRBD1. The CDR3 is 14 amino acids. Germline V gene data show CDR1 as KGHDR and CDR2 as SFDVKD. The J segment lost 5 bases and the V segment lost 7 bases, leaving 7 bases of the junction unmatched. The CDR3 loop reads CATRGTGVRDEQYF. In DNA, the CDR3 is TGTGCCACCAGGGGGACAGGGGTTAGGGACGAGCAGTACTTC.

This clonotype was observed a handful of times. The chain has TRBV28 and TRBJ1-5, with D tentatively TRBD1 (6 bases). CDR1 is MDHEN, CDR2 SYDVKM, per germline. V shed 5 bases and J shed 6 bases, with 17 bases lying between them. This CDR3 has 15 residues. The CDR3 protein is CASSPPDGGPQPQHF. CDR3 coding DNA: TGTGCCAGCAGTCCTCCGGACGGGGGGCCTCAGCCCCAGCATTTT.

Notes on this clonotype: One end of the junction does not line up with germline, which may come from a read error. This sequence joins TRBV6-5 and TRBJ2-7; 10 bases agree with TRBD2. Germline-derived CDR1 and CDR2 are MNHEY and SVGAGI. CDR3 length: 15 residues. As DNA, the CDR3 is TGCGCCAGCAGTTACGGACTAGCGGTCTACAATGAGCAGTACTTC. It codes for CASSYGLAVYNEQYF.

The chain combines TRBV29-1 with TRBJ2-5; D is undetermined. The tail of the sequence fits TRBJ2-7 better, so the J call may be wrong. The CDR3 loop spans 12 amino acids. Germline CDR1 SQVTM, CDR2 ANQGSEA. The CDR3 DNA follows: TGCAGCGTTGAAGCTCGCGACCGCGAGCAGTACTTC. It translates to CSVEARDREQYF.

The chain recombines TRBV12-3 or TRBV12-4 with TRBJ2-1, with D perhaps TRBD1 (6 bases). V was clipped by 3 bases and J by 6 bases, with 18 bases between them. The CDR3 extends over 16 amino acids. Written as DNA, the CDR3 is TGTGCCAGCAGTTTTGGGGGCTGGGCAGCTAGCAATGAGCAGTTCTTC. Protein product: CASSFGGWAASNEQFF.

This clonotype came up a few times. The chain has TRBV2 and TRBJ2-7, with D maybe TRBD1 (7 bases). The CDR3 has 15 amino acids. V lost 1 base and J 6 bases, leaving 16 bases between the germline ends. CDR1 and CDR2 (germline): SNHLY, FYNNEI. CDR3: CASSEGGRGVSEQYF. The CDR3 bases are TGTGCCAGCAGTGAAGGCGGCAGGGGGGTCTCCGAGCAGTACTTC.

This clonotype was counted at least ten times. The genes are TRBV6-2 or TRBV6-3 and TRBJ2-6, with 8 bases matching TRBD1. Germline CDR1 and CDR2: MNHEY and SVGEGT. With V trimmed by 4 bases and J by 0 bases, 8 bases remained unmatched. The CDR3 contains 18 residues. CDR3 coding DNA: TGTGCCAGCAGTTCGTCCAGGGGGCGATACTCTGGGGCCAACGTCCTGACTTTC. It specifies CASSSSRGRYSGANVLTF.

This clonotype occurred a few times. V and J are TRBV13 and TRBJ2-1; no definite D call. The CDR3 covers 15 residues. Trimming left V 0 bases short and J 4 bases short, with 10 bases between. Germline V gene data show CDR1 as PRHDT and CDR2 as FYEKMQ (reference sequence). CDR3 sequence (DNA): TGTGCCAGCAGCTTAGGGGAACTATCTTACAATGAGCAGTTCTTC. Residues: CASSLGELSYNEQFF.

The V and J genes are TRBV20-1 and TRBJ2-3; 7 bases map to TRBD2. The J segment lost 0 bases and the V segment lost 3 bases, leaving 3 bases of the junction unmatched. The germline gives CDR1 DFQATT, CDR2 SNEGSKA (reference sequence). CDR3 size: 14 residues. CDR3 DNA sequence: TGCAGTGCTAGGGGCGGGGGAAGCACAGATACGCAGTATTTT. Translation gives CSARGGGSTDTQYF.

The chain uses TRBV20-1 and TRBJ2-1; D unclear. The DNA end is more similar to TRBJ2-7, so the J call may be wrong. CDR1 and CDR2 (germline): DFQATT, SNEGSKA (reference sequence). This CDR3 spans 16 amino acids. The CDR3 loop reads CSARDSAVSSYNEQYF. CDR3 nucleotides: TGCAGTGCTAGAGACTCGGCGGTTAGCTCCTACAATGAGCAGTACTTC.

This clonotype was seen only a few times. A much larger clone differs by one base, so this may be a read error. V gene TRBV5-1 combines with J gene TRBJ2-7, with 7 positions matching TRBD1. V was clipped by 4 bases and J by 3 bases; unmatched bases: 7. The CDR3 consists of 14 residues. Germline loops: CDR1 SGHRS, CDR2 YFSETQ. The CDR3 DNA sequence: TGCGCCAGCAGCCTCCAGACAGGGCTCTACGAGCAGTACTTC. It encodes CASSLQTGLYEQYF.

This clonotype occurred a few times. The chain recombines TRBV18 with TRBJ2-3; D is unclear. In germline, CDR1 is KGHSH, CDR2 LQKENI. The length of the CDR3 is 15 residues. With 1 base removed from V and 5 bases from J, the gap between germline ends came to 13 bases. The CDR3 DNA is TGTGCCAGCTCACCACAAATTGGTTCGGGAGATACGCAGTATTTT. Protein: CASSPQIGSGDTQYF.

This clonotype was picked up a small number of times. The chain uses TRBV20-1 and TRBJ1-5; TRBD1 is a possible D gene (5 bases). The CDR3 runs 15 residues. V was cut by 4 bases and J by 4 bases, with 17 bases left in between. CDR1 is DFQATT and CDR2 is SNEGSKA in the germline V gene (reference sequence). This CDR3 reads CSAKDPGGINQPQHF. For the CDR3, the DNA is TGCAGTGCTAAGGATCCGGGGGGAATAAATCAGCCCCAGCATTTT.

This clonotype was observed a handful of times. The chain has TRBV7-2 and TRBJ2-1; 13 bases are shared with TRBD2. Per the germline V gene, CDR1 is SGHTA and CDR2 is FQGNSA. J was trimmed by 10 bases and V by 8 bases; bases with no gene match: 14. The CDR3 consists of 16 residues. The CDR3 spells CASGTPLAGGVGEQFF. CDR3 DNA sequence: TGTGCCAGCGGCACCCCACTAGCGGGGGGGGTAGGAGAGCAGTTCTTC.

J is TRBJ2-5 and V is TRBV7-2, with D tentatively TRBD1 (6 bases). Germline assignment: CDR1 SGHTA and CDR2 FQGNSA. The CDR3 totals 15 residues. Trimming left V 5 bases short and J 4 bases short, with 17 bases between. The CDR3, as DNA: TGTGCCAGCAGCCGCGACAGGTCCCCTCGAGAGACCCAGTACTTC. Encoded protein: CASSRDRSPRETQYF.

This clonotype was seen repeatedly, ten times or more. The chain is built from TRBV27 and TRBJ1-5; TRBD1 might be the D (5 bases). This CDR3 contains 14 residues. V was pared by 0 bases and J by 4 bases, with 7 bases between. Germline loops: CDR1 MNHEY, CDR2 SMNVEV (reference sequence). In DNA, the CDR3 is TGTGCCAGCAGTTTATCAGGGGTAAATCAGCCCCAGCATTTT. This encodes CASSLSGVNQPQHF.

The CDR3 region is CASSQVYRRETQYF. CDR3 coding DNA: TGTGCCAGCAGCCAAGTCTATAGGAGAGAGACCCAGTACTTC. This sequence joins TRBV3-1 and TRBJ2-5; D is unresolved. The CDR3 is 14 amino acids. Germline V gene lookup returns CDR1 LGHDT and CDR2 YNNKEL (reference sequence). The V end was cut by 1 base, the J end by 4 bases, with 10 bases between.

V usage is TRBV4-3 and J usage is TRBJ2-5; either TRBD1 or TRBD2 may supply D (5 bases each). V shed 4 bases and J shed 5 bases, with 17 bases lying between them. CDR3 length equals 15 residues. CDR1 and CDR2 from the germline V gene are LGHNA and YSLEER. CDR3 sequence reads: CASSLRGRSKETQYF. The CDR3 DNA sequence: TGCGCCAGCAGCCTCCGGGGCAGAAGTAAGGAGACCCAGTACTTC.

This clonotype was detected ten times or more. The rearrangement joins TRBV7-6 to TRBJ1-2; 9 bases are shared with TRBD1. The germline V gene has CDR1 SGHVS and CDR2 FNYEAQ. The CDR3 consists of 15 residues. The V segment lost 5 bases and the J segment 5 bases; nucleotides outside the gene matches: 9. The CDR3, as DNA: TGTGCCAGCAGCGTAAATTCCGGGACAGGGTATGGCTACACCTTC. It specifies CASSVNSGTGYGYTF.

The sample holds a few counts of this clonotype. The rearrangement links TRBV20-1 to TRBJ2-7; TRBD1 aligns across 9 bases. V shed 3 bases, J shed 4 bases, and the junction held 7 bases outside the gene matches. Per germline, CDR1 DFQATT and CDR2 SNEGSKA (reference sequence). The CDR3 is 14 amino acids. CDR3 protein: CSARRGTGFYEQYF. CDR3 sequence (DNA): TGCAGTGCTAGGCGCGGGACAGGGTTTTACGAGCAGTACTTC.

The rearrangement links TRBV19 to TRBJ1-5; D possibly corresponds to TRBD1 (6 bases). This CDR3 contains 19 residues. Germline V gene data show CDR1 as LNHDA and CDR2 as SQIVND (reference sequence). The ends were cut back, 7 bases at V and 2 bases at J, with 27 bases in the middle. The DNA for the CDR3 is TGTGCCAGTATGGAGGGACGGACACTCCGGAGGGGGGGCAATCAGCCCCAGCATTTT. As protein: CASMEGRTLRRGGNQPQHF.

A word on this clonotype: It is likely a read error, because the conserved phenylalanine at the end of the CDR3 is missing. The chain combines TRBV30 with TRBJ2-7; the match to TRBD2 covers 7 bases. J gave up 10 bases and V 3 bases, and 12 bases lay outside the gene matches. This CDR3 spans 13 amino acids. Germline loops: CDR1 GTSNPN, CDR2 SVGIG (reference sequence). The CDR3 loop is CAWRAGGSVTQYY. In DNA, the CDR3 is TGTGCCTGGAGGGCCGGGGGGAGTGTGACTCAGTACTAC.

The sample holds a few counts of this clonotype. This sequence joins TRBV6-2 or TRBV6-3 and TRBJ1-4; 7 bases are a match to TRBD1. The CDR3 loop spans 14 amino acids. Germline V gene lookup returns CDR1 MNHEY and CDR2 SVGEGT. The V gene end was trimmed by 6 bases and the J gene end by 7 bases; junction bases not matched to a gene: 8. CDR3 in amino acids: CASRPGQALEKLFF. The CDR3, as DNA: TGTGCCAGCAGACCCGGACAGGCCCTTGAAAAACTGTTTTTT.

This clonotype occurred a few times. The gene calls are TRBV20-1 and TRBJ2-5; the match to TRBD2 covers 8 bases. The CDR3 sequence is 14 residues long. Germline trimming cut 6 bases from V and 4 bases from J; bases unmatched to any gene: 10. Germline lookup yields CDR1 DFQATT and CDR2 SNEGSKA (reference sequence). CDR3 coding DNA: TGCAGTGCCCGGGGCGGGGGGCAGTTAGAGACCCAGTACTTC. This translates into CSARGGGQLETQYF.